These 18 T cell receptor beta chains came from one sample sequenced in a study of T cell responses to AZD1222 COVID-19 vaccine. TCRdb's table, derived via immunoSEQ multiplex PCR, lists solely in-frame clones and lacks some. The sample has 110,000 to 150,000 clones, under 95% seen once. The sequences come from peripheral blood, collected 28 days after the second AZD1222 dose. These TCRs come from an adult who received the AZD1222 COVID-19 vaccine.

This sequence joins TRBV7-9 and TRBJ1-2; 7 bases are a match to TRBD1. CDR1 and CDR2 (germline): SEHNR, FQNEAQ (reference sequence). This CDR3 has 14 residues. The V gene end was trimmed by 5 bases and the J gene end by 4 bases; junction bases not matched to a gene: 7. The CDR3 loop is CASSLGGAGYGYTF. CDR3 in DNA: TGTGCCAGCAGCCTAGGGGGCGCTGGCTATGGCTACACCTTC.

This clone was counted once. Here the CDR3 DNA reads TGCGCCAGCAGCTTGGAGTGGGCACTGGGCTACACCTTC. It encodes CASSLEWALGYTF. V usage is TRBV5-1 and J usage is TRBJ1-2, with D hard to call. V gave up 0 bases and J gave up 8 bases, with 11 bases separating them. The germline V gene has CDR1 SGHRS and CDR2 YFSETQ. The CDR3 spans 13 residues.

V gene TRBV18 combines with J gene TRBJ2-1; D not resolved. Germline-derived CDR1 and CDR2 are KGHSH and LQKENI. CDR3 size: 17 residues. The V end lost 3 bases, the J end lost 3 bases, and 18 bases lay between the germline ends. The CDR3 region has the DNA TGTGCCAGCTCACCCGCCCCCGGGCTCTTCTTCTACAATGAGCAGTTCTTC. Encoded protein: CASSPAPGLFFYNEQFF. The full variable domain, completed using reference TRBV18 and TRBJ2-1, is NAGVMQNPRHLVRRRGQEARLRCSPMKGHSHVYWYRQLPEEGLKFMVYLQKENIIDESGMPKERFSAEFPKEGPSILRIQQVVRGDSAAYFCASSPAPGLFFYNEQFFGPGTRLTVL.

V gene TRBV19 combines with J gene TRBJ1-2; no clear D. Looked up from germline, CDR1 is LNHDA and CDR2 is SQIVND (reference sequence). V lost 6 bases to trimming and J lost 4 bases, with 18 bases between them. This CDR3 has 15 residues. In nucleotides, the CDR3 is TGTGCCAGTAGAGGGTGGACTCGGATTCTCTATGGCTACACCTTC. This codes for CASRGWTRILYGYTF. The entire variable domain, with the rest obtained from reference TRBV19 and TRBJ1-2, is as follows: DGGITQSPKYLFRKEGQNVTLSCEQNLNHDAMYWYRQDPGQGLRLIYYSQIVNDFQKGDIAEGYSVSREKKESFPLTVTSAQKNPTAFYLCASRGWTRILYGYTFGSGTRLTVV.

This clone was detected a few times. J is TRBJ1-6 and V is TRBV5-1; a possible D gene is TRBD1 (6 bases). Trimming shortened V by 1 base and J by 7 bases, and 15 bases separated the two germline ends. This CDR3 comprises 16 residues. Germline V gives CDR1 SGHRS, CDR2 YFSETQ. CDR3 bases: TGCGCCAGCAGCTTGAATACAGGGTCTCTGAATTCACCCCTCCACTTT. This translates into CASSLNTGSLNSPLHF.

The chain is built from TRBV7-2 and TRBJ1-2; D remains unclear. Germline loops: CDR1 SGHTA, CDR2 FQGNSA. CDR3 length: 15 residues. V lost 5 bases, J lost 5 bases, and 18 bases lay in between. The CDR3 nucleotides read TGTGCCAGCAGCCGCCCCGGGGAGGCGAGGTATGGCTACACCTTC. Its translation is CASSRPGEARYGYTF.

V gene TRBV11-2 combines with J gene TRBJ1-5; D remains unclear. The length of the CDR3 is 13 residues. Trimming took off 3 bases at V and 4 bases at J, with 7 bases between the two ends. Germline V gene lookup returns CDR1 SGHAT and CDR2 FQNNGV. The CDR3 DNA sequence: TGTGCCAGCAGCTTGGGGATTAATCAGCCCCAGCATTTT. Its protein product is CASSLGINQPQHF.

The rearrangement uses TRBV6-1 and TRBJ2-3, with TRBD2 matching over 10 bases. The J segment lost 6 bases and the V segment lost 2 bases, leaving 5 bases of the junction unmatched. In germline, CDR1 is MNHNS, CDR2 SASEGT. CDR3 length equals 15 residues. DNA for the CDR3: TGTGCCAGCAGTGAAATTGTAGCGGGAGGCGATACGCAGTATTTT. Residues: CASSEIVAGGDTQYF.

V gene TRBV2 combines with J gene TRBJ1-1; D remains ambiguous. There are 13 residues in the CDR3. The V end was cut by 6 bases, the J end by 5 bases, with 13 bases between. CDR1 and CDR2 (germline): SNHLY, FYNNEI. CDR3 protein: CASSSDRRTEAFF. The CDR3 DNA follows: TGTGCCAGCAGCTCGGACCGGAGGACTGAAGCTTTCTTT.

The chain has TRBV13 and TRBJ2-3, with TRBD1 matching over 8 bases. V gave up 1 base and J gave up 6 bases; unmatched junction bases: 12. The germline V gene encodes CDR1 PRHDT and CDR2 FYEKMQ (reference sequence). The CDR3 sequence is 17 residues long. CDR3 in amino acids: CASSLARRQGARDTQYF. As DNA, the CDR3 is TGTGCCAGCAGCTTAGCTCGTCGGCAGGGGGCGCGGGATACGCAGTATTTT.

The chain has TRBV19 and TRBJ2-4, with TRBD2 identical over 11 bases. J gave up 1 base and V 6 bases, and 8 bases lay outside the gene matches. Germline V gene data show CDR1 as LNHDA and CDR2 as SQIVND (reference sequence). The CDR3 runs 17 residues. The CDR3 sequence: CASRKLSGGAAKNIQYF. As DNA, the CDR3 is TGTGCCAGTAGGAAACTTAGCGGGGGGGCGGCCAAAAACATTCAGTACTTC.

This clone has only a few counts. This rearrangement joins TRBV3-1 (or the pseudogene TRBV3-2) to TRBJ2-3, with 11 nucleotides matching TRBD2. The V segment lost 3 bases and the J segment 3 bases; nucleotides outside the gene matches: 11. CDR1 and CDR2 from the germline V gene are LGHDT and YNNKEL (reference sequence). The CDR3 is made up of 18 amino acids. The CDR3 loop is CASSHHRVAGGPTDTQYF. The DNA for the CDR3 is TGTGCCAGCAGCCACCACCGGGTAGCGGGGGGGCCGACAGATACGCAGTATTTT.

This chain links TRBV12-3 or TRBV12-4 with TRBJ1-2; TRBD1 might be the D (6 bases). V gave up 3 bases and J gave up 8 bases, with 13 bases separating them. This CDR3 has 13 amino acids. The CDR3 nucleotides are TGTGCCAGCAGTTTTAGGGGGGGGCAAGGCTACACCTTC. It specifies CASSFRGGQGYTF.

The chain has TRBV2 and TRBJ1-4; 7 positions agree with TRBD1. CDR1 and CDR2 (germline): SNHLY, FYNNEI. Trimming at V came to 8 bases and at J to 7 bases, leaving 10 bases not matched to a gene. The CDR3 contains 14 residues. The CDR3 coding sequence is TGTGCCAGCGAGAGGGGGCAAGCACTTGAAAAACTGTTTTTT. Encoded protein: CASERGQALEKLFF.

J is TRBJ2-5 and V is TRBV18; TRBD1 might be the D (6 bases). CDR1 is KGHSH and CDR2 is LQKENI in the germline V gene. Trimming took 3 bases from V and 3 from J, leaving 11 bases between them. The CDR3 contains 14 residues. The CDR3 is CASSPLDSEETQYF. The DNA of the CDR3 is TGTGCCAGCTCACCGCTGGACAGTGAAGAGACCCAGTACTTC.

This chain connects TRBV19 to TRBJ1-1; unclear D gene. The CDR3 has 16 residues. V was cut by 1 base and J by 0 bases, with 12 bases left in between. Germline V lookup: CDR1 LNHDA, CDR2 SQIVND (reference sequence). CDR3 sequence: CASSIGPALVNTEAFF. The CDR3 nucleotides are TGTGCCAGTAGTATAGGCCCAGCTTTAGTGAACACTGAAGCTTTCTTT.

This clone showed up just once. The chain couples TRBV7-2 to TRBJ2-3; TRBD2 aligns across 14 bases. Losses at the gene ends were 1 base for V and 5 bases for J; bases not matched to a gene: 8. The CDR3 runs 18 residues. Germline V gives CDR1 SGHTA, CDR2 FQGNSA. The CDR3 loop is CASSLGLAGGPGLDTQYF. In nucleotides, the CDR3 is TGTGCCAGCAGCTTAGGACTAGCGGGGGGGCCAGGGTTAGATACGCAGTATTTT. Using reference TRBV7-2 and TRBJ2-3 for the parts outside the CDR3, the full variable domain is GAGVSQSPSNKVTEKGKDVELRCDPISGHTALYWYRQSLGQGLEFLIYFQGNSAPDKSGLPSDRFSAERTGGSVSTLTIQRTQQEDSAVYLCASSLGLAGGPGLDTQYFGPGTRLTVL.

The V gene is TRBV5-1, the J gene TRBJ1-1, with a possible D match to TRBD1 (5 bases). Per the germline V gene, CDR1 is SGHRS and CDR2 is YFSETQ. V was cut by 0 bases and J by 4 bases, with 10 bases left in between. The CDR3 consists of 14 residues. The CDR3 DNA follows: TGCGCCAGCAGCTTGGAACCCAGGGTCACTGAAGCTTTCTTT. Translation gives CASSLEPRVTEAFF.